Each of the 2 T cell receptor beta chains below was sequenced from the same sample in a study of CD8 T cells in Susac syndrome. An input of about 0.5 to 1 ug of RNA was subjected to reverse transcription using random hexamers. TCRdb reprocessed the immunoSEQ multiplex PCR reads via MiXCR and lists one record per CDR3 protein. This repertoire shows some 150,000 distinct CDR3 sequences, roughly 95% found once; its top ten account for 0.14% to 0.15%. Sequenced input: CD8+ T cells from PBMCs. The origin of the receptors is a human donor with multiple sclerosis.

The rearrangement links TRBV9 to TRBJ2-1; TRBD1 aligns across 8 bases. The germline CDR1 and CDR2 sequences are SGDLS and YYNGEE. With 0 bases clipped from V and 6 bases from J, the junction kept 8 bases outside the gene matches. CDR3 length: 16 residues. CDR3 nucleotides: TGTGCCAGCAGCGTAGAAGGTGGGACAGGCATCAATGAGCAGTTCTTC. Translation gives CASSVEGGTGINEQFF.

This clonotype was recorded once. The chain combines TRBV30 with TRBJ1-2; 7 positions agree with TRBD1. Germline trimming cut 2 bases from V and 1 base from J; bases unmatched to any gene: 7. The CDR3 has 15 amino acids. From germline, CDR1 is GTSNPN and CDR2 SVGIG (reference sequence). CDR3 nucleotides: TGTGCCTGGAGTAACGGGACAGCGGGTAACTATGGCTACACCTTC. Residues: CAWSNGTAGNYGYTF. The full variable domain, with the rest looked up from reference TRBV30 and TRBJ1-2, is SQTIHQWPATLVQPVGSPLSLECTVEGTSNPNLYWYRQAAGRGLQLLFYSVGIGQISSEVPQNLSASRPQDRQFILSSKKLLLSDSGFYLCAWSNGTAGNYGYTFGSGTRLTVV.